One sample yielded the 30 T cell receptor beta chains listed below, sequenced in a study of CD8 T cells in Susac syndrome. RNA in amounts of about 0.5 to 1 ug was reverse transcribed with random hexamers. TCRdb passed the immunoSEQ multiplex PCR reads through MiXCR, listing each CDR3 protein once. The table has approximately 220,000 distinct CDR3 sequences, 80% to 95% seen once; the top ten hold roughly 0.13%. Sequencing input: CD8+ T cells from PBMCs. Every receptor here comes from a human donor with multiple sclerosis.

The chain links TRBV9 to TRBJ2-3, with D possibly matching TRBD2 (5 bases). Deletions cut 7 bases from V and 2 bases from J, with 11 bases between. This CDR3 has 13 residues. Germline CDR1 is SGDLS and CDR2 is YYNGEE. CDR3 nucleotide sequence: TGTGCCAGCGGGCCGGGGTCCACAGATACGCAGTATTTT. Protein product: CASGPGSTDTQYF.

This rearrangement joins TRBV19 to TRBJ2-7, with D unclear. The CDR3 covers 14 residues. Trimming pared 1 base from V and 0 bases from J, leaving 7 bases between. Germline V gene lookup returns CDR1 LNHDA and CDR2 SQIVND (reference sequence). In nucleotides, the CDR3 is TGTGCCAGTAGTATAGGCAGAAGCTCCTACGAGCAGTACTTC. It translates to CASSIGRSSYEQYF.

The chain carries TRBV29-1 and TRBJ1-1; no firm D call. The V end lost 7 bases, the J end lost 1 base, and 10 bases lay between the germline ends. The CDR3 totals 12 residues. CDR1 SQVTM and CDR2 ANQGSEA come from the germline V gene. CDR3 amino acids: CSAEDENTEAFF. For the CDR3, the DNA is TGCAGCGCCGAGGATGAGAACACTGAAGCTTTCTTT.

This clonotype occurred once. This chain links TRBV9 with TRBJ1-1; 8 bases are a match to TRBD1. The CDR3 has 13 residues. Losses at the gene ends were 3 bases for V and 8 bases for J; bases not matched to a gene: 6. CDR1 is SGDLS, CDR2 YYNGEE, per germline. The CDR3: CASSGGQGGEAFF. CDR3 coding DNA: TGTGCCAGCAGCGGAGGACAGGGTGGAGAAGCTTTCTTT.

This sequence joins TRBV3-1 and TRBJ2-2, with 9 bases identical to TRBD2. CDR1 LGHDT and CDR2 YNNKEL come from the germline V gene (reference sequence). Losses at the gene ends were 0 bases for V and 6 bases for J; bases not matched to a gene: 23. This CDR3 has 22 residues. The CDR3 spells CASSQDRERVLAGWMVAGELFF. CDR3 coding DNA: TGTGCCAGCAGCCAAGATCGGGAAAGGGTACTAGCGGGCTGGATGGTCGCCGGGGAGCTGTTTTTT.

V gene TRBV7-9 combines with J gene TRBJ2-7; tentative D call: TRBD2 (5 bases). The ends were cut back, 1 base at V and 0 bases at J, with 13 bases in the middle. The CDR3 totals 16 residues. Germline loops: CDR1 SEHNR, CDR2 FQNEAQ (reference sequence). CDR3 nucleotide sequence: TGTGCCAGCAGCTTAGGGAGTAGCGTTCACTCCTACGAGCAGTACTTC. Protein: CASSLGSSVHSYEQYF.

This clonotype was counted a few times. The V call is TRBV7-9, the J call TRBJ2-7; D is ambiguous. V was shortened by 5 bases and J by 5 bases, with 7 bases between the two germline ends. The CDR3 contains 11 residues. Germline V gives CDR1 SEHNR, CDR2 FQNEAQ (reference sequence). CDR3 residues: CASSQDNEQYF. The DNA for the CDR3 is TGTGCCAGCAGCCAAGACAACGAGCAGTACTTC.

The chain is built from TRBV29-1 and TRBJ2-3; 15 bases are shared with TRBD2. Trimming at V came to 4 bases and at J to 6 bases, leaving 5 bases not matched to a gene. Germline loops: CDR1 SQVTM, CDR2 ANQGSEA. There are 15 residues in the CDR3. Written as DNA, the CDR3 is TGCAGCGTTGGCCCCGGGACTAGCGGGGGGGATACGCAGTATTTT. Amino acids: CSVGPGTSGGDTQYF.

The V and J genes are TRBV10-3 and TRBJ2-5; TRBD2 agrees at 8 bases. Germline V gives CDR1 ENHRY, CDR2 SYGVKD. The CDR3 is 15 residues long. The J segment lost 4 bases and the V segment lost 2 bases, leaving 6 bases of the junction unmatched. Written as DNA, the CDR3 is TGTGCCATCAGTGAGCCTTCCCGGGGGGGAGAGACCCAGTACTTC. It yields the protein CAISEPSRGGETQYF.

This chain connects TRBV9 to TRBJ1-2; maybe TRBD1 (5 bases). The CDR3 extends over 15 amino acids. Germline CDR1 and CDR2: SGDLS and YYNGEE. The germline V and J ends were trimmed by 2 bases and 9 bases, with 20 bases remaining between them. The CDR3 nucleotides are TGTGCCAGCAGCGTGACGACCGGGACCCCATCTAGCTACACCTTC. Its protein is CASSVTTGTPSSYTF.

V gene TRBV12-3 or TRBV12-4 combines with J gene TRBJ2-3; D is perhaps TRBD1 (7 bases). The CDR3 spans 15 residues. V was clipped by 3 bases and J by 4 bases, with 14 bases between them. The CDR3 bases are TGTGCCAGCAGTTTCGCGCAGGGGGAGGCAGATACGCAGTATTTT. Translation: CASSFAQGEADTQYF.

A single count supports this clonotype. V gene TRBV25-1 combines with J gene TRBJ1-2; a possible D gene is TRBD1 (6 bases). The CDR3 runs 13 residues. V shed 1 base and J shed 8 bases, with 11 bases lying between them. The V gene's germline CDR1 is MGHDK and CDR2 SYGVNS. The chain's CDR3 is CASSEWAGDGYTF. CDR3 in DNA: TGTGCCAGCAGTGAATGGGCAGGGGACGGCTACACCTTC.

This clonotype was observed a few times. V is TRBV6-5 and J is TRBJ2-5; 11 nucleotides match TRBD2. This CDR3 is 14 amino acids long. V lost 4 bases and J lost 4; bases outside the gene matches: 2. Looked up from germline, CDR1 is MNHEY and CDR2 is SVGAGI. The CDR3 spells CASSLAGGPETQYF. CDR3 DNA: TGTGCCAGCAGTTTAGCGGGGGGGCCAGAGACCCAGTACTTC.

The chain recombines TRBV10-3 with TRBJ2-5; TRBD2 matches 8 bases. V was pared by 3 bases and J by 4 bases, with 7 bases of the junction left unmatched. Per germline, CDR1 ENHRY and CDR2 SYGVKD. CDR3 size: 15 residues. CDR3 coding DNA: TGTGCCATCAGTGATCCAGCGGGAGACGTAGAGACCCAGTACTTC. This sequence encodes CAISDPAGDVETQYF.

This rearrangement joins TRBV2 to TRBJ1-1; 7 nucleotides line up with TRBD1. Germline-derived CDR1 and CDR2 are SNHLY and FYNNEI. This CDR3 spans 15 amino acids. V lost 3 bases, J lost 5 bases, and 9 bases stayed unmatched. The DNA of the CDR3 is TGTGCCAGCAGTGACAACAGGGGCGGGGGAACTGAAGCTTTCTTT. It codes for CASSDNRGGGTEAFF.

The V gene is TRBV12-3 or TRBV12-4, the J gene TRBJ2-1; maybe TRBD2 (5 bases). The CDR3 loop spans 14 amino acids. V dropped 4 bases and J dropped 8 bases, with 15 bases sitting between them. The CDR3 is CASSSVRGFDEQFF. CDR3 bases: TGTGCCAGCAGTTCCGTCCGCGGGTTCGATGAGCAGTTCTTC.

The chain is built from TRBV27 and TRBJ2-7; 7 bases fit TRBD2. Looked up from germline, CDR1 is MNHEY and CDR2 is SMNVEV (reference sequence). The CDR3 totals 14 residues. V trimming: 2 bases; J trimming: 3 bases; junction bases outside the gene matches: 4. For the CDR3, the DNA is TGTGCCAGCAGTTTAAGCGCTAGCGGCTACGAGCAGTACTTC. Residues: CASSLSASGYEQYF.

The chain couples TRBV9 to TRBJ2-1, with a tentative D call TRBD2 (6 bases). V lost 2 bases and J lost 8, with 11 bases in between. There are 13 residues in the CDR3. The germline V gene encodes CDR1 SGDLS and CDR2 YYNGEE. CDR3 nucleotide sequence: TGTGCCAGCAGCGTTGGGGGGTGGGATGAGCAGTTCTTC. Protein sequence: CASSVGGWDEQFF.

The V and J genes are TRBV5-1 and TRBJ2-3; D not resolved. The CDR3 covers 13 residues. Trimming removed 4 bases from V and 4 bases from J, with 10 bases in between. In germline, CDR1 is SGHRS, CDR2 YFSETQ. For the CDR3, the DNA is TGCGCCAGCAGCACTGACGCCTCAGATACGCAGTATTTT. It yields the protein CASSTDASDTQYF.

The chain has TRBV11-2 and TRBJ2-1, with TRBD2 matching 9 bases. V lost 1 base to trimming and J lost 8 bases; unmatched junction nucleotides: 15. The germline V gene encodes CDR1 SGHAT and CDR2 FQNNGV. The CDR3 sequence is 18 residues long. The CDR3 DNA reads TGTGCCAGCAGCTTAGCCCCTCGGGCTAGCGGGATTGGGGATGAGCAGTTCTTC. Its protein product is CASSLAPRASGIGDEQFF.

V gene TRBV7-2 combines with J gene TRBJ1-6, with D unresolved. The V end was cut by 5 bases, the J end by 4 bases, with 18 bases between. The length of the CDR3 is 17 residues. The germline V gene encodes CDR1 SGHTA and CDR2 FQGNSA. The CDR3 here is CASSRLSRALYNSPLHF. The DNA for the CDR3 is TGTGCCAGCAGCCGACTATCGAGAGCCTTATATAATTCACCCCTCCACTTT. The full variable domain, rest sourced from reference TRBV7-2 and TRBJ1-6, is GAGVSQSPSNKVTEKGKDVELRCDPISGHTALYWYRQSLGQGLEFLIYFQGNSAPDKSGLPSDRFSAERTGGSVSTLTIQRTQQEDSAVYLCASSRLSRALYNSPLHFGNGTRLTVT.

The chain couples TRBV19 to TRBJ2-1; perhaps TRBD2 as D (6 bases). V gave up 6 bases and J gave up 4 bases, with 16 bases separating them. The germline gives CDR1 LNHDA, CDR2 SQIVND (reference sequence). The CDR3 has 15 residues. CDR3 DNA sequence: TGTGCCAGTAGGTACCGGGACTTCCAGTACAATGAGCAGTTCTTC. It yields the protein CASRYRDFQYNEQFF.

The gene calls are TRBV15 and TRBJ2-3; D gene uncertain. The CDR3 is made up of 15 amino acids. The V end was cut by 1 base, the J end by 2 bases, with 10 bases between. CDR1 and CDR2 (germline): LNHNV, YYDKDF (reference sequence). This chain's CDR3 is CATSRGVGYTDTQYF. The CDR3 DNA reads TGTGCCACCAGCAGAGGGGTAGGATACACAGATACGCAGTATTTT.

This clonotype appeared once. The rearrangement links TRBV14 to TRBJ1-1, with D hard to call. Germline assignment: CDR1 SGHDN and CDR2 FVKESK. V lost 2 bases and J 4 bases, leaving 8 bases between the germline ends. The CDR3 has 13 amino acids. DNA for the CDR3: TGTGCCAGCAGCCAACGGATGGGCACTGAAGCTTTCTTT. Its protein product is CASSQRMGTEAFF.

There are a few counts of this clonotype. CDR3 amino acids: CASSRQGSYGYTF. DNA of the CDR3: TGTGCCAGCAGTCGACAGGGTAGCTATGGCTACACCTTC. The chain has TRBV27 and TRBJ1-2, with TRBD1 matching over 7 bases. With 5 bases clipped from V and 4 bases from J, the junction kept 4 bases outside the gene matches. This CDR3 region has 13 residues. Germline V CDR1 and CDR2: MNHEY, SMNVEV (reference sequence).

The V call is TRBV11-2, the J call TRBJ2-3, with D unresolved. CDR1 and CDR2 (germline): SGHAT, FQNNGV. The CDR3 has 14 amino acids. V was clipped by 5 bases and J by 3 bases, with 12 bases between them. The CDR3 sequence: CASSPWTPTDTQYF. The CDR3 coding sequence is TGTGCCAGCAGCCCATGGACCCCGACAGATACGCAGTATTTT.

This chain joins TRBV6-2 or TRBV6-3 and TRBJ2-5; D gene ambiguous. The germline gives CDR1 MNHEY, CDR2 SVGEGT. There are 17 residues in the CDR3. The V gene lost 6 bases and the J gene lost 4 bases, with 24 bases spanning the gap. CDR3 protein: CASSYPRAEAFGETQYF. The CDR3, as DNA: TGTGCCAGCAGCTACCCCCGCGCAGAGGCGTTTGGAGAGACCCAGTACTTC.

This chain links TRBV9 with TRBJ1-2, with D tentatively TRBD1 (5 bases). CDR3 length: 15 amino acids. Trimming removed 6 bases at V and 3 bases at J, with 18 bases between. Germline assignment: CDR1 SGDLS and CDR2 YYNGEE. CDR3 in DNA: TGTGCCAGCAACAGAGGGGTCCAGGCGGACTATGGCTACACCTTC. Translating it yields CASNRGVQADYGYTF.

The chain has TRBV12-3 or TRBV12-4 and TRBJ2-1; D is possibly TRBD1 or TRBD2 (5 bases each). The CDR3 sequence is 13 residues long. V lost 3 bases to trimming and J lost 8 bases, with 11 bases between them. This CDR3 reads CASSFGATDEQFF. The CDR3 region has the DNA TGTGCCAGCAGTTTCGGGGCAACGGATGAGCAGTTCTTC.

V gene TRBV15 combines with J gene TRBJ2-7; D may be TRBD1 or TRBD2 (6 bases each). The CDR3 spans 15 residues. Germline values: CDR1 LNHNV, CDR2 YYDKDF (reference sequence). V lost 0 bases and J lost 0, with 9 bases in between. CDR3 coding DNA: TGTGCCACCAGCAGAGATCGGGGGCCCTCCTACGAGCAGTACTTC. This encodes CATSRDRGPSYEQYF.